This T cell receptor (beta chain) derives from a study of radiotherapy plus CTLA-4 blockade in lung cancer. Study summary: Among all patients, more than 15% showed objective responses, while 30% to 35% had disease control. Study conclusions and caveats: There was expansion of tumor-derived TCR clones in blood after radiotherapy plus ipilimumab. How blood T cell clones changed early, along with interferon-beta, reportedly forecast response best.

Note on this clone: Its target is not known.

Focal radiation was given together with CTLA-4 blockade (ipilimumab) to patients with chemo-refractory metastatic non-small-cell lung cancer. Clones were sequenced by immunoSEQ multiplex PCR, and TCRdb holds only the in-frame ones, with some missing. The sample lists roughly 59,000 clones; approximately 70% were seen once. The germline V and J ends were trimmed by 2 bases and 9 bases, with 5 bases remaining between them. CDR1 and CDR2 from the germline V gene are MNHNS and SASEGT. This CDR3 comprises 11 residues. J is TRBJ2-1 and V is TRBV6-1; D gene uncertain. Specimen: peripheral blood, collected from a patient treated with radiotherapy plus ipilimumab. The TCR comes from a human donor with non-small cell lung cancer whose response to radiotherapy plus ipilimumab could not be evaluated. The CDR3, as DNA: TGTGCCAGCAGTGAACAGTTTGAGCAGTTCTTC. Translated: CASSEQFEQFF.